The clone carrying this T cell receptor (beta chain) was observed a few times. Its antigen is unknown. The CDR3 has 13 residues. With 6 bases removed from V and 0 bases from J, the gap between germline ends came to 8 bases. Germline-derived CDR1 and CDR2 are LNHDA and SQIVND (reference sequence). The sample originates from a study of siplizumab effects on memory and regulatory T cells. Study-wide results and caveats: Relative to controls at around 25%, mappable alloreactive CD4+ clones exhibited a mean Treg-derived proportion of about 69% with siplizumab.

Measured with immunoSEQ multiplex PCR; TCRdb has only the in-frame clones, and not every one. The table has fewer than 80,000 clones, 85% to 95% seen once; the top ten hold roughly 4.7%. V usage is TRBV19 and J usage is TRBJ1-1; D unresolved. The TCR sequence derives from a human donor in good health. Sequencing input: CD8+ T cells sorted from blood. CDR3 sequence (DNA): TGTGCCAGTAGCCTAGGCATGAACACTGAAGCTTTCTTT. Its translation is CASSLGMNTEAFF.